Listed here are 10 T cell receptor beta chains from one sample, sequenced in a study of T cells in Graves' hyperthyroidism and ophthalmopathy. RNA transcripts yielded amplified TCR beta CDR3 regions. HTBI primers were the set used in a first-round RT-PCR of the TCR CDR3. Each CDR3 protein gets one entry after TCRdb re-called the multiplex PCR reads with MiXCR. This repertoire shows hundreds of thousands of distinct CDR3 sequences, under 45% found once; its top ten account for about a third. Input material: blood. These receptors came from a woman aged 40 to 50 with Graves' hyperthyroidism.

The sample holds many counts of this clonotype. The chain carries TRBV10-2 and TRBJ1-5; 11 nucleotides align to TRBD1. The CDR3 is 15 residues long. The V and J ends lost 6 bases and 5 bases, in that order; junction bases with no gene match: 6. The germline V gene has CDR1 WSHSY and CDR2 SAAADI. CDR3 amino acids: CASSEGQGADQPQHF. CDR3 nucleotides: TGCGCCAGCAGCGAAGGACAGGGGGCGGATCAGCCCCAGCATTTT.

V gene TRBV29-1 combines with J gene TRBJ2-3; 10 bases line up with TRBD2. CDR1 is SQVTM, CDR2 ANQGSEA, per germline. The CDR3 sequence is 14 residues long. V was pared by 7 bases and J by 6 bases, with 10 bases of the junction left unmatched. DNA of the CDR3: TGCAGCGGTGCGACTAGCGGGTATGGGGATACGCAGTATTTT. Protein: CSGATSGYGDTQYF.

J is TRBJ1-2 and V is TRBV14, with D possibly being TRBD1 (5 bases). V lost 4 bases to trimming and J lost 8 bases, with 17 bases between them. This CDR3 region has 14 residues. Germline CDR1 reads SGHDN; CDR2 reads FVKESK. This chain's CDR3 is CASSLSSWGEGYTF. As DNA, the CDR3 is TGTGCCAGCAGCCTTTCTTCTTGGGGGGAAGGCTACACCTTC.

This chain joins TRBV12-3 or TRBV12-4 and TRBJ2-6, with a possible D match to TRBD1 (5 bases). The CDR3 is made up of 19 amino acids. Trimming removed 8 bases at V and 0 bases at J, with 23 bases between. The CDR3 sequence: CASVPRTAKGASGANVLTF. The CDR3 coding sequence is TGTGCCAGCGTCCCTCGGACGGCAAAAGGGGCCTCTGGGGCCAACGTCCTGACTTTC.

This clonotype is a singleton in its sample. Here the CDR3 reads CASSPEGRGSGYNSPLHF. CDR3 coding DNA: TGTGCCAGCAGCCCGGAAGGGAGGGGGTCCGGATATAATTCACCCCTCCACTTT. This chain uses TRBV11-2 with TRBJ1-6; the D gene is possibly TRBD1 (6 bases). The length of the CDR3 is 18 residues. Germline CDR1 reads SGHAT; CDR2 reads FQNNGV. The V gene lost 5 bases and the J gene lost 4 bases, with 21 bases spanning the gap.

Worth noting for this clonotype: This sequence may be a read error, since a much larger clone differs from it by one base. V and J are TRBV6-5 and TRBJ1-1, with D unclear. The V and J ends lost 2 bases and 5 bases respectively, with 9 bases between them. The CDR3 has 13 amino acids. Germline CDR1 MNHEY, CDR2 SVGAGI. CDR3: CASSYDERTEAFF. In DNA form, the CDR3 reads TGTGCCAGCAGTTACGACGAACGGACTGAAGCTTTCTTT.

The genes are TRBV12-3 or TRBV12-4 and TRBJ1-1; 7 bases are shared with TRBD1. With V trimmed by 3 bases and J by 1 base, 5 bases remained unmatched. The CDR3 contains 15 residues. The chain's CDR3 is CASSFSGTANTEAFF. The CDR3 DNA is TGTGCCAGCAGTTTTTCCGGGACAGCGAACACTGAAGCTTTCTTT.

This clonotype was observed at least ten times. V usage is TRBV13 and J usage is TRBJ1-2, with 10 bases fitting TRBD1. The V segment lost 5 bases and the J segment 4 bases; nucleotides outside the gene matches: 7. CDR3 length: 15 residues. Germline V gene data show CDR1 as PRHDT and CDR2 as FYEKMQ (reference sequence). CDR3 nucleotides: TGTGCCAGCAGCGCAGACAGGGGGCTAGGCTATGGCTACACCTTC. It codes for CASSADRGLGYGYTF.

This clonotype was seen at least ten times. The genes are TRBV14 and TRBJ1-4; tentatively, D is TRBD1 (6 bases). The germline V gene encodes CDR1 SGHDN and CDR2 FVKESK. This CDR3 has 16 amino acids. Trimming took off 4 bases at V and 8 bases at J, with 20 bases between the two ends. CDR3 in amino acids: CASSRKHRETREKLFF. CDR3 nucleotide sequence: TGTGCCAGCAGCCGTAAACACAGGGAAACTAGAGAAAAACTGTTTTTT.

The chain uses TRBV4-1 and TRBJ1-2; a weak D match, TRBD1 (5 bases). From germline, CDR1 is MGHRA and CDR2 YSYEKL. Deletions cut 0 bases from V and 1 base from J, with 9 bases between. This CDR3 has 15 amino acids. CDR3 DNA: TGCGCCAGCAGCCAAGAGGGGGAACTTAACTATGGCTACACCTTC. Protein: CASSQEGELNYGYTF.